Each of the 17 T cell receptor beta chains below was sequenced from the same sample in a study of blood T cell repertoires in COVID-19. Libraries were prepared by immunoSEQ multiplex PCR; TCRdb keeps only in-frame clonotypes and omits some of them. The table includes 200,000 to 250,000 clones, around 80% detected once. Sequencing was done on a sample of peripheral blood. The receptors originated from an elderly woman with active or convalescent COVID-19.

The chain has TRBV6-5 and TRBJ1-6, with a possible D match to TRBD1 (5 bases). This CDR3 has 13 residues. Germline CDR1 is MNHEY and CDR2 is SVGAGI. V lost 2 bases and J 8 bases, leaving 7 bases between the germline ends. The chain's CDR3 is CASSYNRYSPLHF. In DNA, the CDR3 is TGTGCCAGCAGTTACAACAGGTATTCACCCCTCCACTTT.

The chain carries TRBV14 and TRBJ2-5; D is unresolved. The germline V gene encodes CDR1 SGHDN and CDR2 FVKESK. This CDR3 comprises 13 residues. V was pared by 2 bases and J by 7 bases, with 11 bases between. The CDR3 loop is CASSQLSFGTQYF. CDR3 DNA sequence: TGTGCCAGCAGCCAATTGAGTTTCGGGACCCAGTACTTC.

The chain uses TRBV15 and TRBJ2-1, with TRBD2 matching over 9 bases. This CDR3 region has 18 residues. V was clipped by 1 base and J by 1 base; unmatched bases: 8. CDR1 LNHNV and CDR2 YYDKDF come from the germline V gene (reference sequence). This CDR3 is CATSRVAGGRRSYNEQFF. For the CDR3, the DNA is TGTGCCACCAGCAGAGTGGCGGGGGGGAGACGATCCTACAATGAGCAGTTCTTC. Drawing the rest from reference TRBV15 and TRBJ2-1, the complete variable domain is DAMVIQNPRYQVTQFGKPVTLSCSQTLNHNVMYWYQQKSSQAPKLLFHYYDKDFNNEADTPDNFQSRRPNTSFCFLDIRSPGLGDTAMYLCATSRVAGGRRSYNEQFFGPGTRLTVL.

The J gene is TRBJ2-7, the V gene TRBV28; weak D call: TRBD2 (6 bases). Germline CDR1 reads MDHEN; CDR2 reads SYDVKM. V lost 2 bases and J lost 0, with 11 bases in between. The CDR3 consists of 15 residues. The CDR3 loop reads CASSLAGRLSYEQYF. As DNA, the CDR3 is TGTGCCAGCAGTTTAGCGGGGAGACTCTCCTACGAGCAGTACTTC. Drawing the rest from reference TRBV28 and TRBJ2-7, the complete variable domain is DVKVTQSSRYLVKRTGEKVFLECVQDMDHENMFWYRQDPGLGLRLIYFSYDVKMKEKGDIPEGYSVSREKKERFSLILESASTNQTSMYLCASSLAGRLSYEQYFGPGTRLTVT.

The rearrangement links TRBV19 to TRBJ2-5; 9 bases are shared with TRBD1. The germline V gene has CDR1 LNHDA and CDR2 SQIVND (reference sequence). The CDR3 has 14 amino acids. V shed 6 bases, J shed 3 bases, and the junction held 5 bases outside the gene matches. CDR3 nucleotide sequence: TGTGCCAGTAGCCCGGGACAGGGCAAAGAGACCCAGTACTTC. Translated, it gives CASSPGQGKETQYF.

V and J are TRBV7-9 and TRBJ2-2; 10 bases agree with TRBD1. Germline CDR1 SEHNR, CDR2 FQNEAQ (reference sequence). Germline trimming cut 1 base from V and 4 bases from J; bases unmatched to any gene: 12. The CDR3 has 19 amino acids. CDR3 loop: CASSLGRDRGPRGTGELFF. The CDR3 DNA follows: TGTGCCAGCAGCTTAGGCCGGGACAGGGGCCCCCGAGGCACCGGGGAGCTGTTTTTT.

This rearrangement joins TRBV30 to TRBJ1-2; 7 bases line up with TRBD1. CDR1 is GTSNPN and CDR2 is SVGIG in the germline V gene (reference sequence). The CDR3 sequence is 14 residues long. V dropped 4 bases and J dropped 5; count of bases not matched to a gene: 10. The CDR3 protein is CAWKERTGLYGYTF. The DNA for the CDR3 is TGTGCCTGGAAGGAGAGGACAGGCTTGTATGGCTACACCTTC.

The chain carries TRBV5-6 and TRBJ2-2; TRBD2 matches 7 bases. The CDR3 totals 16 residues. The junction had 5 bases not matched to a gene; V was cut back by 3 bases and J by 0 bases. Germline V gene lookup returns CDR1 SGHDT and CDR2 YYEEEE. The CDR3 reads CASSSRGRSNTGELFF. CDR3 bases: TGTGCCAGCAGCTCGCGGGGGAGGTCGAACACCGGGGAGCTGTTTTTT.

The chain recombines TRBV6-5 with TRBJ1-3; weak D call: TRBD1 (6 bases). Germline V CDR1 and CDR2: MNHEY, SVGAGI. Trimming took off 2 bases at V and 6 bases at J, with 8 bases between the two ends. The CDR3 consists of 13 residues. This CDR3 reads CASSYGTQNTIYF. CDR3 nucleotides: TGTGCCAGCAGTTACGGGACACAAAACACCATATATTTT.

This rearrangement joins TRBV19 to TRBJ1-2; 7 nucleotides line up with TRBD1. The germline V gene encodes CDR1 LNHDA and CDR2 SQIVND (reference sequence). This CDR3 has 16 residues. The J segment lost 4 bases and the V segment lost 5 bases, leaving 13 bases of the junction unmatched. For the CDR3, the DNA is TGTGCCAGTAGTTTACGGACAGGAGGGTTCTTCTATGGCTACACCTTC. This sequence encodes CASSLRTGGFFYGYTF.

The chain employs TRBV20-1 and TRBJ1-6; D remains ambiguous. Germline assignment: CDR1 DFQATT and CDR2 SNEGSKA (reference sequence). The ends were cut back, 3 bases at V and 7 bases at J, with 13 bases in the middle. There are 14 residues in the CDR3. The CDR3 protein is CSASQALWNSPLHF. DNA of the CDR3: TGCAGTGCTAGTCAGGCCCTTTGGAATTCACCCCTCCACTTT.

The chain recombines TRBV5-6 with TRBJ2-7; 7 bases fit TRBD1. Germline V gives CDR1 SGHDT, CDR2 YYEEEE. The J segment lost 7 bases and the V segment lost 4 bases, leaving 8 bases of the junction unmatched. This CDR3 is 13 amino acids long. The CDR3 DNA reads TGTGCCAGCAGCCAGACAGGGTACGGGGAGCAGTACTTC. The encoded protein is CASSQTGYGEQYF.

In this sample, this clone turned up a few times. This chain uses TRBV5-5 with TRBJ2-3; a weak D match, TRBD1 (6 bases). Germline V gene data show CDR1 as SGHKS and CDR2 as YYEKEE (reference sequence). The V end lost 2 bases, the J end lost 4 bases, and 11 bases lay between the germline ends. The CDR3 runs 14 residues. The CDR3 sequence: CASSFADRPDTQYF. The CDR3 bases are TGTGCCAGCAGCTTCGCGGACAGACCAGATACGCAGTATTTT. Supplemented by reference TRBV5-5 and TRBJ2-3, the full variable domain reads DAGVTQSPTHLIKTRGQQVTLRCSPISGHKSVSWYQQVLGQGPQFIFQYYEKEERGRGNFPDRFSARQFPNYSSELNVNALLLGDSALYLCASSFADRPDTQYFGPGTRLTVL.

V is TRBV10-3 and J is TRBJ2-1, with TRBD2 matching over 13 bases. The V gene end was trimmed by 7 bases and the J gene end by 9 bases; junction bases not matched to a gene: 6. Germline CDR1 is ENHRY and CDR2 is SYGVKD. There are 14 residues in the CDR3. This chain's CDR3 is CAIKGTSGAGEQFF. CDR3 DNA sequence: TGTGCCATCAAGGGGACTAGCGGGGCGGGTGAGCAGTTCTTC.

The rearrangement joins TRBV12-5 to TRBJ1-2, with 9 bases identical to TRBD1. The CDR3 runs to 15 residues. After removal of 0 bases from V and 9 bases from J, the junction contained 8 bases not matched to a gene. The germline V gene has CDR1 LGHNT and CDR2 FRNRAP. DNA of the CDR3: TGTGCTAGTGGTTTGGTATATCTCGGGACAGGGCGCTACACCTTC. As protein: CASGLVYLGTGRYTF. Complete variable domain (other parts from reference TRBV12-5 and TRBJ1-2): DARVTQTPRHKVTEMGQEVTMRCQPILGHNTVFWYRQTMMQGLELLAYFRNRAPLDDSGMPKDRFSAEMPDATLATLKIQPSEPRDSAVYFCASGLVYLGTGRYTFGSGTRLTVV.

V gene TRBV21-1 combines with J gene TRBJ1-1; the table's D call of TRBD1 was not tested on the DNA. TRBV21-1 is a listed pseudogene. The CDR3 loop spans 15 amino acids. The CDR3 reads CASSKEGDRNTEAFF. Written as DNA, the CDR3 is TGTGCCAGCAGCAAAGAGGGGGACAGGAACACTGAAGCTTTCTTT.

The V call is TRBV7-9, the J call TRBJ1-5; tentatively, D is TRBD1 (5 bases). The CDR3 covers 14 residues. V was pared by 1 base and J by 5 bases, with 9 bases between. CDR1 is SEHNR, CDR2 FQNEAQ, per germline (reference sequence). The CDR3 sequence: CASSLDGGYQPQHF. The CDR3 DNA is TGTGCCAGCAGCTTAGATGGGGGGTATCAGCCCCAGCATTTT.